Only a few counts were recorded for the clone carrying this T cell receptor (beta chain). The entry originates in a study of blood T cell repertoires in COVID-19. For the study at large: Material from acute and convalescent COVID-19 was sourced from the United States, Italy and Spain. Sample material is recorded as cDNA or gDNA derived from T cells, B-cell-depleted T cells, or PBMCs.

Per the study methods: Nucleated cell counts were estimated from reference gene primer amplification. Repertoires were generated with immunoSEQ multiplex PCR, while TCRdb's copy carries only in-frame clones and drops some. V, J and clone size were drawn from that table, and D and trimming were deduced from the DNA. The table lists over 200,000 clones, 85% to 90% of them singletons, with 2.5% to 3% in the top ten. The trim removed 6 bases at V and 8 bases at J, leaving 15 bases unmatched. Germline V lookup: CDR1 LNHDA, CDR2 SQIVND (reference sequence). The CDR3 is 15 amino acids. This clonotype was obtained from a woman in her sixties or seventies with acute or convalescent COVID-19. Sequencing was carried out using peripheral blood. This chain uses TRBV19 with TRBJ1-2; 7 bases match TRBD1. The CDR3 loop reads CASRRDSLRVGGYTF. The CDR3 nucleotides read TGTGCCAGTAGACGGGACAGCCTCCGCGTAGGGGGCTACACCTTC.